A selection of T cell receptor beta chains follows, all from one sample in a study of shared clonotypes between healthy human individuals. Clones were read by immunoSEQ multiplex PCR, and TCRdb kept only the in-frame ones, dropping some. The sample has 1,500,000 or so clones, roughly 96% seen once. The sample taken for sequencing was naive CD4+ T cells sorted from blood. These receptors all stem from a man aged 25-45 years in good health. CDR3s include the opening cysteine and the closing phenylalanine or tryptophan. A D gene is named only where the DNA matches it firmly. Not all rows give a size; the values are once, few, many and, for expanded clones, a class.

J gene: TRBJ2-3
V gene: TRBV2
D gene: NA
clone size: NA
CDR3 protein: CARKGDQGTDTQYF
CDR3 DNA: TGTGCCAGAAAAGGGGACCAGGGTACAGATACGCAGTATTTT

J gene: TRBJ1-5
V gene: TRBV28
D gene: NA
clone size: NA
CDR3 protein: CASSLGGQENQPQHF
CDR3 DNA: TGTGCCAGCAGTTTGGGAGGGCAGGAGAATCAGCCCCAGCATTTT

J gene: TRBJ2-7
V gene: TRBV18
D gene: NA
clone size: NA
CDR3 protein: CASSPPRAAGAGEQYF
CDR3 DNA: TGTGCCAGCTCACCACCGAGGGCCGCAGGGGCCGGGGAGCAGTACTTC

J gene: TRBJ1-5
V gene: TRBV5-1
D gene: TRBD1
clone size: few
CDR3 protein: CASSPRTGTEQPQHF
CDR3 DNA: TGCGCCAGCAGCCCGCGGACAGGGACCGAGCAGCCCCAGCATTTT

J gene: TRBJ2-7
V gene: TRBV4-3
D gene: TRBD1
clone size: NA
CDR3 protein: CASSRTGGQYEQYF
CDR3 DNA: TGCGCCAGCAGCCGGACAGGGGGCCAATACGAGCAGTACTTC

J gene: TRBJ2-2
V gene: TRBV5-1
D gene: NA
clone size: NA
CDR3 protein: CASSPAPGTAGTGELFF
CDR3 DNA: TGCGCCAGCAGCCCCGCCCCCGGGACTGCGGGCACCGGGGAGCTGTTTTTT

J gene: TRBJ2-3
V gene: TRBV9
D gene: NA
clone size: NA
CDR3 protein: CASSVDGGEWLSTQYF
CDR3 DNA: TGTGCCAGCAGCGTAGACGGAGGGGAATGGTTAAGTACGCAGTATTTT

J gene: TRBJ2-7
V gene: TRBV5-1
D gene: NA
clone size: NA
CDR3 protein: CASRVGRNYEQYF
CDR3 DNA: TGCGCCAGCAGGGTAGGACGGAACTACGAGCAGTACTTC

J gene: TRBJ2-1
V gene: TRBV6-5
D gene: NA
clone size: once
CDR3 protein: CASRPRGTGEQFF
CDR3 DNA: TGTGCCAGCAGACCCAGGGGAACGGGGGAGCAGTTCTTC

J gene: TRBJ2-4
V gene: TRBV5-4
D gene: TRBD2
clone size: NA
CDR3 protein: CASSLDSGRSKNIQYF
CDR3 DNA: TGTGCCAGCAGCTTGGATAGCGGGAGATCAAAAAACATTCAGTACTTC

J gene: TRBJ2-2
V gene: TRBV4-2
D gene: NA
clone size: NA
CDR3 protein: CASSQDLAGRRNTGELFF
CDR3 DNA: TGTGCCAGCAGCCAAGATTTGGCGGGGAGGCGAAACACCGGGGAGCTGTTTTTT

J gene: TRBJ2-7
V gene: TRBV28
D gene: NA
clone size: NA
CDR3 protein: CASTGSSYEQYF
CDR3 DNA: TGTGCCAGCACAGGGAGCTCCTACGAGCAGTACTTC

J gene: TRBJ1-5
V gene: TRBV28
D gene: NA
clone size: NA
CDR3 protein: CASSDHPGTGRPQHF
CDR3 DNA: TGTGCCAGCAGCGATCATCCCGGGACGGGCCGGCCCCAGCATTTT

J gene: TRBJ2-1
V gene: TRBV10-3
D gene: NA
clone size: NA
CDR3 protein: CAISGPSYNEQFF
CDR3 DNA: TGTGCCATCAGCGGACCCTCCTACAATGAGCAGTTCTTC

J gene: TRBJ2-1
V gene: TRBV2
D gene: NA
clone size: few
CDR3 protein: CASRFDNEQFF
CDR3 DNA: TGTGCCAGCAGATTCGACAATGAGCAGTTCTTC

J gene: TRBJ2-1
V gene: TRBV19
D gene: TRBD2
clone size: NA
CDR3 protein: CASSIGGLGNEQFF
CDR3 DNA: TGTGCCAGTAGTATAGGGGGACTAGGCAATGAGCAGTTCTTC

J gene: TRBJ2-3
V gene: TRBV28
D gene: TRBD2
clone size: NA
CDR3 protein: CASSTYIGTSGSDTQYF
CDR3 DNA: TGTGCCAGCAGCACATATATAGGGACTAGCGGCTCAGATACGCAGTATTTT

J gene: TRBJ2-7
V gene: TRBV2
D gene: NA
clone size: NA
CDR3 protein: CASRGQAYEQYF
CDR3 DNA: TGTGCCAGCAGGGGTCAAGCCTACGAGCAGTACTTC

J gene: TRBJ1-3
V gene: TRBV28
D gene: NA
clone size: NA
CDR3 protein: CASSPSEGLGLGNTIYF
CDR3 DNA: TGTGCCAGCAGTCCTTCTGAGGGACTGGGACTTGGAAACACCATATATTTT

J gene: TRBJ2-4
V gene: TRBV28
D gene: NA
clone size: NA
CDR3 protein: CASSLNRATLAKNIQYF
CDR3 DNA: TGTGCCAGCAGTTTAAACAGGGCAACCTTAGCCAAAAACATTCAGTACTTC

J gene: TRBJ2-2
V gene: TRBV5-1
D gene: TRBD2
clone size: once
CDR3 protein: CASRPGGNTGELFF
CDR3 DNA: TGCGCCAGCAGGCCGGGAGGGAACACCGGGGAGCTGTTTTTT

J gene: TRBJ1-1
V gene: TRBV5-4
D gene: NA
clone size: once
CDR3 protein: CASSLDAVSEAFF
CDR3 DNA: TGTGCCAGCAGCTTGGATGCGGTTAGTGAAGCTTTCTTT

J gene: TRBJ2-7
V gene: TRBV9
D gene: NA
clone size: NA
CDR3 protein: CASSVAGTTYEQYF
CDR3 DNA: TGTGCCAGCAGCGTCGCGGGAACCACCTACGAGCAGTACTTC

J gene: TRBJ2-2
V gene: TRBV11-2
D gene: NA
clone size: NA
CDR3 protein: CASSSIRRGNRGELFF
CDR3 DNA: TGTGCCAGCAGTTCGATTCGCCGGGGAAACAGAGGGGAGCTGTTTTTT

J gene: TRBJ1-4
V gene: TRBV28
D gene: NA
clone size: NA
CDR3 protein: CASSPRSVDEKLFF
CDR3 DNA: TGTGCCAGCAGCCCTCGCAGTGTGGATGAAAAACTGTTTTTT

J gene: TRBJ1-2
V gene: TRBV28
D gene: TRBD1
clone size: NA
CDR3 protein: CASRPGQVNYGYTF
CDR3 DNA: TGTGCCAGCAGACCGGGACAGGTCAACTATGGCTACACCTTC

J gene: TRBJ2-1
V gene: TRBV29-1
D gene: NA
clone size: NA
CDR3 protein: CSASHLRTGRVAPYNEQFF
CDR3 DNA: TGCAGCGCGTCCCATTTACGGACGGGCCGGGTAGCCCCCTACAATGAGCAGTTCTTC

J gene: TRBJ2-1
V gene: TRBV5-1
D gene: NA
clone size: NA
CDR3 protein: CASSLVTRPSPHEQFF
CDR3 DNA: TGCGCCAGCAGCTTGGTTACCCGACCCTCTCCCCATGAGCAGTTCTTC

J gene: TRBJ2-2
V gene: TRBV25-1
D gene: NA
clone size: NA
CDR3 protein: CASGPHWGANTGELFF
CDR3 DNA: TGTGCCAGCGGCCCACATTGGGGGGCCAACACCGGGGAGCTGTTTTTT

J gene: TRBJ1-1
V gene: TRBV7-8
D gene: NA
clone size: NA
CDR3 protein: CASSYGDGDTEAFF
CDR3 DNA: TGTGCCAGCAGCTACGGGGACGGGGACACTGAAGCTTTCTTT

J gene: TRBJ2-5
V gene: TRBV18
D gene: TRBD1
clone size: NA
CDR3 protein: CASSQTGTGVQETQYF
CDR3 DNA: TGTGCCAGCTCCCAGACCGGGACAGGGGTCCAAGAGACCCAGTACTTC

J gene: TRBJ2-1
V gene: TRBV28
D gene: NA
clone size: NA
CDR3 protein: CASRDNEQFF
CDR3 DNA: TGTGCCAGCAGAGACAATGAGCAGTTCTTC

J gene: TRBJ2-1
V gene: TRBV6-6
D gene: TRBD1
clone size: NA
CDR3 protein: CASSYSGTGVLNEQFF
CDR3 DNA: TGTGCCAGCAGTTACTCAGGGACAGGGGTTCTCAATGAGCAGTTCTTC

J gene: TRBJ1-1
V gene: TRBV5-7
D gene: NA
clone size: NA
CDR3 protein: CASSTLSGPMNTEAFF
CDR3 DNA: TGTGCCAGCAGCACCCTTTCAGGGCCCATGAACACTGAAGCTTTCTTT

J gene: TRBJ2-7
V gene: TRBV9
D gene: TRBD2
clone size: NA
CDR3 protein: CASSVVPSGRYEQYF
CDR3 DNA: TGTGCCAGCAGCGTAGTCCCTAGCGGGAGATACGAGCAGTACTTC

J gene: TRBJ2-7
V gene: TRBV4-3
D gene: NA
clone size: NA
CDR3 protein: CASSPSEQYF
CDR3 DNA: TGCGCCAGCAGCCCTTCCGAGCAGTACTTC

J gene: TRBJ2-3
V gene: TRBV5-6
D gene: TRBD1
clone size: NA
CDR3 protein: CASSPGQGTDTQYF
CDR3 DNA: TGTGCCAGCAGCCCGGGACAGGGTACAGATACGCAGTATTTT

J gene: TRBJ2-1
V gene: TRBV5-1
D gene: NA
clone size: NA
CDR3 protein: CASSSDYYNEQFF
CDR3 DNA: TGCGCCAGCAGCTCTGACTACTACAATGAGCAGTTCTTC

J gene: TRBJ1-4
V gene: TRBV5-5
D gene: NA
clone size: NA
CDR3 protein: CASSATRGTNEKLFF
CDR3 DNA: TGTGCCAGCAGCGCAACCCGGGGTACTAATGAAAAACTGTTTTTT

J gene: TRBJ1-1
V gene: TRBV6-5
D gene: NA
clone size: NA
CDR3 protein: CASSYSSGKAEAFF
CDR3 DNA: TGTGCCAGCAGTTACTCAAGCGGGAAGGCTGAAGCTTTCTTT

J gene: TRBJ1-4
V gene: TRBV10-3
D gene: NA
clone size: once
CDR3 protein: CAISEGEKLFF
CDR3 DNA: TGTGCCATCAGTGAAGGTGAAAAACTGTTTTTT

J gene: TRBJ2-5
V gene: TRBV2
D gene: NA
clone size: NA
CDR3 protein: CASSEARVQETQYF
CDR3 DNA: TGTGCCAGCAGTGAAGCGCGGGTGCAAGAGACCCAGTACTTC

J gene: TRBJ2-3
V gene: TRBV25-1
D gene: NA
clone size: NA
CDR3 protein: CASSGSTDTQYF
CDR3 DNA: TGTGCCAGCAGCGGCAGCACAGATACGCAGTATTTT

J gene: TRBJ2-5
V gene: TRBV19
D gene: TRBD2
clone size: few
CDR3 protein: CATQQAGRGETQYF
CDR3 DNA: TGTGCCACCCAACAAGCGGGGAGAGGGGAGACCCAGTACTTC

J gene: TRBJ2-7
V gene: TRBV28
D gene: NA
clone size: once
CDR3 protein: CASSLLGYEQYF
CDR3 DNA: TGTGCCAGCAGTTTATTGGGATACGAGCAGTACTTC

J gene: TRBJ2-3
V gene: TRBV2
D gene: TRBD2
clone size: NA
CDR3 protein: CASSERGLAGFTDTQYF
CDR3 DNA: TGTGCCAGCAGTGAGAGGGGACTAGCGGGGTTCACAGATACGCAGTATTTT

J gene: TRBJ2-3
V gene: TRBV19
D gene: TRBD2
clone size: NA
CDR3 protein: CASSMGGSSDTQYF
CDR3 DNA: TGTGCCAGTAGTATGGGCGGGAGCTCAGATACGCAGTATTTT

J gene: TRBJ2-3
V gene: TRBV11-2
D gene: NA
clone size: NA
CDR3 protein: CASSLEADYTDTQYF
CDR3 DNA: TGTGCCAGCAGCTTAGAGGCGGACTACACAGATACGCAGTATTTT

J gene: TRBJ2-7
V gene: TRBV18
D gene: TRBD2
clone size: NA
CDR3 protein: CASRAGGSSYEQYF
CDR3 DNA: TGTGCCAGCCGAGCCGGGGGGAGCTCCTACGAGCAGTACTTC

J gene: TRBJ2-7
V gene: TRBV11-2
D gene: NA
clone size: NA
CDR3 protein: CASSFGRISYEQYF
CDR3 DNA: TGTGCCAGCAGCTTTGGGCGGATTAGCTACGAGCAGTACTTC

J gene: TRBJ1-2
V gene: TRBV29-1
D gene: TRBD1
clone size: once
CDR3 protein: CSVGDRSNYGYTF
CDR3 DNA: TGCAGCGTCGGGGACAGGTCTAACTATGGCTACACCTTC

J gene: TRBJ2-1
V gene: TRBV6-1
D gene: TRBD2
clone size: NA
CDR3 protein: CASSRTSLNEQFF
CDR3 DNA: TGTGCCAGCAGCAGGACTAGCCTCAATGAGCAGTTCTTC

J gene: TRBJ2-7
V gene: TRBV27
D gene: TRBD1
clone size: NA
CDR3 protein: CASSLHPGQGLYEQYF
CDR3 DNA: TGTGCCAGCAGTCTACATCCGGGACAGGGACTCTACGAGCAGTACTTC